Below, 21 T cell receptor beta chains from the same sample are listed, as sequenced in a study of blood T cell repertoires in COVID-19. Some clones are missing from TCRdb's copy, which holds only in-frame ones; the method was immunoSEQ multiplex PCR. The profile covers fewer than 90,000 clones, with approximately 80% appearing a single time and roughly 10% taken by the ten largest. The material sequenced was peripheral blood. All receptors derive from a man in his fifties or sixties with acute or convalescent COVID-19.

This chain uses TRBV3-1 (or the pseudogene TRBV3-2) with TRBJ1-2, with 9 bases aligning to TRBD1. The V and J ends lost 4 bases and 4 bases, in that order; junction bases with no gene match: 7. The CDR3 contains 15 residues. Germline V gives CDR1 LGHDT, CDR2 YNNKEL (reference sequence). CDR3: CASSPYRGRGYGYTF. CDR3 in DNA: TGTGCCAGCAGCCCTTACAGGGGGCGAGGCTATGGCTACACCTTC.

To note about this clone: One end of the junction fails to match germline, which may point to a read error. The chain is built from TRBV25-1 and TRBJ1-6, with D perhaps TRBD1 (5 bases). The CDR3 contains 15 residues. Per germline, CDR1 MGHDK and CDR2 SYGVNS. The CDR3 is CASQWGVSFNSPLHF. As DNA, the CDR3 is TGTGCCAGCCAGTGGGGGGTTTCCTTTAATTCACCCCTCCACTTT. The variable domain in full, with the rest retrieved from reference TRBV25-1 and TRBJ1-6, is EADIYQTPRYLVIGTGKKITLECSQTMGHDKMYWYQQDPGMELHLIHYSYGVNSTEKGDLSSESTVSRIRTEHFPLTLESARPSHTSQYLCASQWGVSFNSPLHFGNGTRLTVT.

This clone was found once. The CDR3 nucleotides read TGTGCCAGTAGTATAAGAGGGCTAGCGGGGAGAGAGACCCAGTACTTC. Protein sequence: CASSIRGLAGRETQYF. J is TRBJ2-5 and V is TRBV19; 9 bases match TRBD2. This CDR3 has 16 amino acids. Germline V gives CDR1 LNHDA, CDR2 SQIVND (reference sequence). J was trimmed by 4 bases and V by 2 bases; bases with no gene match: 8.

The chain combines TRBV3-1 (or the pseudogene TRBV3-2) with TRBJ2-7; 14 bases align to TRBD2. The V and J ends lost 4 bases and 3 bases, in that order; junction bases with no gene match: 5. The CDR3 is 16 residues long. Germline V gene data show CDR1 as LGHDT and CDR2 as YNNKEL (reference sequence). CDR3 DNA sequence: TGTGCCAGCAGCCCCGGACTAGCGGGAGGCTTCTACGAGCAGTACTTC. Encoded protein: CASSPGLAGGFYEQYF.

The V gene is TRBV6-4, the J gene TRBJ2-1; TRBD2 matches at 11 bases. V lost 4 bases to trimming and J lost 9 bases; unmatched junction nucleotides: 2. This CDR3 spans 13 amino acids. Germline lookup yields CDR1 MRHNA and CDR2 SNTAGT. The CDR3 DNA sequence: TGTGCCAGCAGTGCCGGGACTAGCGGTGAGCAGTTCTTC. It codes for CASSAGTSGEQFF.

The chain carries TRBV9 and TRBJ1-4; 8 nucleotides line up with TRBD1. Germline CDR1 SGDLS, CDR2 YYNGEE. CDR3 length: 16 amino acids. Unmatched junction bases numbered 10, after V lost 5 bases and J lost 4 bases. This chain's CDR3 is CASSIGGGTGNEKLFF. CDR3 sequence (DNA): TGTGCCAGCAGTATAGGAGGCGGGACAGGTAATGAAAAACTGTTTTTT.

The rearrangement links TRBV19 to TRBJ2-5, with TRBD1 as a possible D gene (6 bases). The V gene's germline CDR1 is LNHDA and CDR2 SQIVND (reference sequence). There are 13 residues in the CDR3. V lost 2 bases, J lost 3 bases, and 7 bases lay in between. This CDR3 is CASSIRQEETQYF. The CDR3, as DNA: TGTGCCAGTAGTATAAGACAGGAAGAGACCCAGTACTTC.

The chain links TRBV7-8 to TRBJ2-2; 7 nucleotides align to TRBD1. CDR1 is SGHVS, CDR2 FQNEAQ, per germline. This CDR3 is 15 amino acids long. J lost 1 base, V lost 3 bases, and 2 bases had no gene match. CDR3 protein: CASSFRQGNTGELFF. DNA for the CDR3: TGTGCCAGCAGCTTTAGACAGGGGAACACCGGGGAGCTGTTTTTT.

Only one count was recorded for this clone. The chain links TRBV7-9 to TRBJ1-5; TRBD1 aligns across 8 bases. V trimming: 3 bases; J trimming: 4 bases; junction bases outside the gene matches: 5. The CDR3 contains 15 residues. In germline, CDR1 is SEHNR, CDR2 FQNEAQ (reference sequence). The CDR3 loop reads CASSFGQGWNQPQHF. In DNA, the CDR3 is TGTGCCAGCAGCTTCGGACAGGGATGGAATCAGCCCCAGCATTTT. Filled out from reference TRBV7-9 and TRBJ1-5, the complete variable domain reads DTGVSQNPRHKITKRGQNVTFRCDPISEHNRLYWYRQTLGQGPEFLTYFQNEAQLEKSRLLSDRFSAERPKGSFSTLEIQRTEQGDSAMYLCASSFGQGWNQPQHFGDGTRLSIL.

The rearrangement links TRBV11-1 to TRBJ2-5, with D possibly matching TRBD2 (6 bases). V lost 5 bases, J lost 3 bases, and 19 bases lay in between. Looked up from germline, CDR1 is SGHAT and CDR2 is FQDESV (reference sequence). This CDR3 has 16 residues. The CDR3 DNA reads as TGTGCCAGCAGCCACCGCCCGACTAGTGGGGAAGAGACCCAGTACTTC. The encoded protein is CASSHRPTSGEETQYF. Looking up the rest from reference TRBV11-1 and TRBJ2-5 gives the full variable domain: EAEVAQSPRYKITEKSQAVAFWCDPISGHATLYWYRQILGQGPELLVQFQDESVVDDSQLPKDRFSAERLKGVDSTLKIQPAELGDSAMYLCASSHRPTSGEETQYFGPGTRLLVL.

This chain uses TRBV5-4 with TRBJ1-2, with 7 bases matching TRBD1. Germline CDR1 SGHNT, CDR2 YYREEE (reference sequence). The CDR3 contains 14 residues. V shed 5 bases and J 4 bases; nucleotides not matched to a gene: 8. CDR3 sequence reads: CASRQTGQLYGYTF. The DNA for the CDR3 is TGTGCCAGCAGACAGACGGGACAGCTCTATGGCTACACCTTC.

With regard to this clone: Other DNA sequences in this specimen translate into the identical CDR3. The genes are TRBV5-8 and TRBJ2-1; D might be TRBD1 (6 bases). V was clipped by 4 bases and J by 0 bases, with 14 bases between them. Germline CDR1 SGHTS, CDR2 YDEGEE. The CDR3 is 16 residues long. CDR3 coding DNA: TGTGCCAGCAGCAAGAGACAGGCGAGCTCCTACAATGAGCAGTTCTTC. This codes for CASSKRQASSYNEQFF.

The chain has TRBV7-9 and TRBJ1-1; the match to TRBD1 covers 10 bases. CDR1 SEHNR and CDR2 FQNEAQ come from the germline V gene (reference sequence). Losses at the gene ends were 5 bases for V and 4 bases for J; bases not matched to a gene: 4. The CDR3 is 14 residues long. The CDR3 bases are TGTGCCAGCAGCCTGGACAGGGGGACCACTGAAGCTTTCTTT. Translated: CASSLDRGTTEAFF.

The chain links TRBV29-1 to TRBJ2-1; TRBD2 matches 8 bases. The CDR3 sequence is 14 residues long. The V gene end was trimmed by 4 bases and the J gene end by 5 bases; junction bases not matched to a gene: 7. Per germline, CDR1 SQVTM and CDR2 ANQGSEA. CDR3 DNA: TGCAGCGTTGGTTGGCGGGGGGCCGACAATGAGCAGTTCTTC. It codes for CSVGWRGADNEQFF.

The chain recombines TRBV7-9 with TRBJ2-3; 8 bases match TRBD2. This CDR3 has 16 residues. The V segment lost 5 bases and the J segment 4 bases; nucleotides outside the gene matches: 11. Germline CDR1 is SEHNR and CDR2 is FQNEAQ (reference sequence). As DNA, the CDR3 is TGTGCCAGCAGCCCGTTCGAGGGACTAGTGTCAGATACGCAGTATTTT. Amino acids: CASSPFEGLVSDTQYF.

This chain connects TRBV7-3 to TRBJ2-1, with 7 bases matching TRBD2. This CDR3 contains 15 residues. V shed 1 base, J shed 7 bases, and the junction held 7 bases outside the gene matches. CDR1 is SGHTA and CDR2 is FQGTGA in the germline V gene. CDR3 sequence reads: CASSLMAGEANEQFF. For the CDR3, the DNA is TGTGCCAGCAGCTTAATGGCGGGAGAAGCGAATGAGCAGTTCTTC.

This chain uses TRBV29-1 with TRBJ1-1, with TRBD1 matching over 9 bases. The germline V gene encodes CDR1 SQVTM and CDR2 ANQGSEA. The CDR3 is made up of 14 amino acids. Losses at the gene ends were 7 bases for V and 3 bases for J; bases not matched to a gene: 9. The CDR3 here is CSAGAGTGYTEAFF. The CDR3 coding sequence is TGCAGCGCCGGTGCCGGGACAGGGTACACTGAAGCTTTCTTT.

The chain has TRBV28 and TRBJ1-1; a possible D gene is TRBD1 (5 bases). Looked up from germline, CDR1 is MDHEN and CDR2 is SYDVKM. CDR3 length: 13 residues. V lost 8 bases and J lost 1, with 11 bases in between. This CDR3 reads CASGIGGNTEAFF. CDR3 in DNA: TGTGCCAGCGGTATCGGGGGGAACACTGAAGCTTTCTTT. Looking up the rest from reference TRBV28 and TRBJ1-1 gives the full variable domain: DVKVTQSSRYLVKRTGEKVFLECVQDMDHENMFWYRQDPGLGLRLIYFSYDVKMKEKGDIPEGYSVSREKKERFSLILESASTNQTSMYLCASGIGGNTEAFFGQGTRLTVV.

This rearrangement joins TRBV6-2 or TRBV6-3 to TRBJ2-1, with 9 bases lining up with TRBD2. This CDR3 is 16 amino acids long. CDR1 and CDR2 from the germline V gene are MNHEY and SVGEGT. V was pared by 3 bases and J by 2 bases, with 5 bases of the junction left unmatched. CDR3 coding DNA: TGTGCCAGCAGTTATATGGGGACTAGCACCTACAATGAGCAGTTCTTC. This gives the protein CASSYMGTSTYNEQFF.

This sequence joins TRBV7-2 and TRBJ1-1; D is perhaps TRBD1 (6 bases). Trimming left V 5 bases short and J 4 bases short, with 17 bases between. Germline V gene data show CDR1 as SGHTA and CDR2 as FQGNSA. The CDR3 is made up of 15 amino acids. Written as DNA, the CDR3 is TGTGCCAGCAGCCCCAACAGGGCCCACGCCACTGAAGCTTTCTTT. This sequence encodes CASSPNRAHATEAFF.

CDR3 DNA: TGTGCCAGCAGCCCACGGCCCGGGACAGGGGGAAATGAGCAGTTCTTC. This gives the protein CASSPRPGTGGNEQFF. The chain joins TRBV9 to TRBJ2-1; 11 nucleotides line up with TRBD1. V lost 4 bases and J lost 7; bases outside the gene matches: 10. There are 16 residues in the CDR3. Germline V gives CDR1 SGDLS, CDR2 YYNGEE.